One and the same sample provided the 5 T cell receptor beta chains below, sequenced in a study of cytomegalovirus exposure and HLA in healthy donors. The method was immunoSEQ multiplex PCR; TCRdb's version includes in-frame clones alone and lacks a portion of them. The top ten hold roughly 3% of the sample, which has 65,000 to 75,000 clones, 94% seen once. The specimen sequenced was PBMCs. The receptors shown here come from a woman aged 18 to 35 in good health and CMV-seropositive.

The gene calls are TRBV6-1 and TRBJ2-7, with D hard to call. Germline assignment: CDR1 MNHNS and CDR2 SASEGT. The CDR3 is 15 amino acids. With 2 bases removed from V and 7 bases from J, the gap between germline ends came to 18 bases. CDR3 protein: CASSERGSRFGEQYF. For the CDR3, the DNA is TGTGCCAGCAGTGAAAGAGGAAGCCGGTTCGGGGAGCAGTACTTC.

The chain employs TRBV5-3 and TRBJ2-5; 12 nucleotides agree with TRBD2. TRBV5-3 is designated an ORF whose function remains uncertain. The CDR3 totals 16 residues. V was pared by 6 bases and J by 2 bases, with 8 bases of the junction left unmatched. CDR3 coding DNA: TGTGCCAGAACGAACCTGACTAGCGGGGGACAAGAGACCCAGTACTTC. It translates to CARTNLTSGGQETQYF.

This clone showed up just once. V usage is TRBV2 and J usage is TRBJ1-2; D is perhaps TRBD1 (6 bases). The CDR3 contains 14 residues. Trimming removed 5 bases from V and 0 bases from J, with 10 bases in between. Per the germline V gene, CDR1 is SNHLY and CDR2 is FYNNEI. This CDR3 is CASSRDITNYGYTF. The CDR3 bases are TGTGCCAGCAGTAGGGACATCACTAACTATGGCTACACCTTC.

The gene calls are TRBV7-2 and TRBJ1-2, with unresolved D. Trimming removed 0 bases at V and 6 bases at J, with 14 bases between. From germline, CDR1 is SGHTA and CDR2 FQGNSA. The CDR3 consists of 15 residues. In nucleotides, the CDR3 is TGTGCCAGCAGCTTAGCGGCCACGGGTTTCGATGGCTACACCTTC. It specifies CASSLAATGFDGYTF.

Remarks on this clone: One end of the junction is discordant with germline, which a read error may explain. The V and J genes are TRBV7-9 and TRBJ2-7; TRBD1 aligns across 7 bases. This CDR3 has 16 residues. Germline CDR1 reads SEHNR; CDR2 reads FQNEAQ (reference sequence). The CDR3 DNA follows: TGTGCCAGCAGCTATGCCCGACAGGGACCCCTCTACAAGCAGTACTTC. Translating gives CASSYARQGPLYKQYF.